Reported below is one TCR beta chain. The entry originates in a study of CD8 T cells in Susac syndrome. Random-hexamer reverse transcription was applied to roughly 0.5 to 1 ug RNA. The authors amplified TCR beta CDR3 across 54 Vbeta and 13 Jbeta using immunoSEQ multiplex PCR. TCRdb reprocessed the immunoSEQ multiplex PCR reads via MiXCR and lists one record per CDR3 protein. The repertoire holds 100,000 to 150,000 distinct CDR3 sequences, with roughly 95% as singletons. Sequencing of TCR beta was performed on blood CD8+ and CD4+ T cells. CDR1 is SGHDT, CDR2 YYEEEE, per germline. V was shortened by 0 bases and J by 1 base, with 10 bases between the two germline ends. This CDR3 has 15 residues.

The sequence came from a human donor in good health. The chain couples TRBV5-6 to TRBJ1-1, with D tentatively TRBD1 (5 bases). Sequenced sample: CD4+ T cells from PBMCs. CDR3 region: CASSLGQGSNTEAFF. The CDR3 DNA reads as TGTGCCAGCAGCTTGGGGCAGGGCTCGAACACTGAAGCTTTCTTT.